The 6 T cell receptor beta chains below all came from one sample that was sequenced in a study of blood T cell repertoires in COVID-19. The assay was immunoSEQ multiplex PCR, and TCRdb's table has in-frame clones only and misses some. This table holds 50,000 to 75,000 clones, over 65% found once. Sequenced sample: peripheral blood. The receptors were gathered from an elderly man with active or convalescent COVID-19.

This rearrangement joins TRBV7-9 to TRBJ1-1, with 7 nucleotides matching TRBD1. Per the germline V gene, CDR1 is SEHNR and CDR2 is FQNEAQ (reference sequence). V was clipped by 1 base and J by 5 bases; unmatched bases: 4. The CDR3 consists of 14 residues. CDR3 region: CASSLGQGRTEAFF. The CDR3 DNA sequence: TGTGCCAGCAGCTTAGGACAGGGAAGGACTGAAGCTTTCTTT.

The V and J genes are TRBV18 and TRBJ2-1, with TRBD1 identical over 10 bases. The germline CDR1 and CDR2 sequences are KGHSH and LQKENI. The CDR3 is 15 amino acids. V lost 4 bases and J lost 6; bases outside the gene matches: 6. CDR3 bases: TGTGCCAGCTCACTTCGACAGGGGGCGTTCAATGAGCAGTTCTTC. Translating gives CASSLRQGAFNEQFF.

The chain couples TRBV25-1 to TRBJ1-3; 8 bases fit TRBD1. Germline CDR1 MGHDK, CDR2 SYGVNS. This CDR3 is built from 16 residues. V shed 4 bases, J shed 4 bases, and the junction held 9 bases outside the gene matches. CDR3 bases: TGTGCCAGCAGTGCGAGAATTCAGGGGGCCGGAAACACCATATATTTT. This codes for CASSARIQGAGNTIYF.

The CDR3 DNA reads TGTGCCAGTAGGGATGTAGCGTATAACTCCTACGAGCAGTACTTC. The encoded protein is CASRDVAYNSYEQYF. The V gene is TRBV19, the J gene TRBJ2-7, with D possibly TRBD2 on 5 matching bases. In germline, CDR1 is LNHDA, CDR2 SQIVND (reference sequence). Trimming took off 6 bases at V and 0 bases at J, with 15 bases between the two ends. CDR3 size: 15 residues.

V gene TRBV5-1 combines with J gene TRBJ2-1; 8 bases fit TRBD2. The CDR3 contains 19 residues. The junction had 15 bases not matched to a gene; V was cut back by 4 bases and J by 0 bases. From germline, CDR1 is SGHRS and CDR2 YFSETQ. The CDR3 spells CASSVLGLAGDSSYNEQFF. CDR3 DNA sequence: TGCGCCAGCAGCGTATTGGGTCTAGCGGGCGACAGCTCCTACAATGAGCAGTTCTTC.

This sequence joins TRBV10-3 and TRBJ2-3; TRBD1 agrees at 7 bases. Per the germline V gene, CDR1 is ENHRY and CDR2 is SYGVKD. V lost 0 bases to trimming and J lost 8 bases; unmatched junction nucleotides: 11. This CDR3 is 16 amino acids long. The CDR3 reads CAISESVSLYRGTQYF. The CDR3 DNA follows: TGTGCCATCAGTGAGTCGGTTTCCTTGTACAGGGGTACGCAGTATTTT.